The 20 T cell receptor beta chains below come from one sample, sequenced in a study of neurological immune-mediated disorders. TCRdb ran MiXCR on the 5' RACE reads and lists one entry per CDR3 protein. The table records around 130,000 distinct CDR3 sequences, roughly 3.2% of them present only once. Input material: PBMCs. These receptors all come from a woman under 40 with multiple sclerosis.

Ten or more counts support this clonotype. The chain uses TRBV5-1 and TRBJ1-2, with D uncertain. The V end lost 5 bases, the J end lost 7 bases, and 18 bases lay between the germline ends. Germline V gene lookup returns CDR1 SGHRS and CDR2 YFSETQ. This CDR3 is 14 amino acids long. CDR3 in DNA: TGCGCCAGCAGTAACGGGCAGATAGGTCTTGGCTACACCTTC. Amino acid sequence: CASSNGQIGLGYTF.

There are many counts of this clonotype. The chain combines TRBV6-5 with TRBJ1-2; 9 nucleotides align to TRBD1. The CDR3 is 19 amino acids. The germline V gene has CDR1 MNHEY and CDR2 SVGAGI. Trimming removed 6 bases from V and 3 bases from J; junction bases left unmatched: 20. The CDR3 coding sequence is TGTGCCAGCAGGGACCCGGGTAGGCCGGGACAGGGTACCTACTATGGCTACACCTTC. Protein sequence: CASRDPGRPGQGTYYGYTF.

This clonotype was detected ten times or more. This chain connects TRBV20-1 to TRBJ2-7, with D tentatively TRBD2 (9 bases). There are 17 residues in the CDR3. From germline, CDR1 is DFQATT and CDR2 SNEGSKA (reference sequence). Between the trimmed V and J ends, which lost 6 bases and 0 bases, there was a span of 24 bases. For the CDR3, the DNA is TGCAGTGCAACAGGGACAGGTGGTAGCGGGAGCTCCTACGAGCAGTACTTC. Translation: CSATGTGGSGSSYEQYF.

The chain joins TRBV6-6 to TRBJ2-1; 11 bases line up with TRBD2. J was trimmed by 4 bases and V by 0 bases; bases with no gene match: 8. The CDR3 sequence is 18 residues long. The germline gives CDR1 MNHNY, CDR2 SVGAGI (reference sequence). The CDR3 region has the DNA TGTGCCAGCAGTTACTCGAACCTAGCGGGAGGTGTTTACAATGAGCAGTTCTTC. Translation gives CASSYSNLAGGVYNEQFF.

This clonotype has a count of ten or more. The J gene is TRBJ2-6, the V gene TRBV15, with a weak D call TRBD2 (6 bases). V lost 1 base, J lost 0 bases, and 16 bases lay in between. The CDR3 consists of 19 residues. Germline CDR1 and CDR2: LNHNV and YYDKDF (reference sequence). The CDR3: CATSRVPQEGNSGANVLTF. The DNA for the CDR3 is TGTGCCACCAGCAGAGTCCCGCAGGAGGGGAACTCTGGGGCCAACGTCCTGACTTTC.

This clonotype was detected many times. The chain is built from TRBV7-2 and TRBJ2-1; D remains ambiguous. Trimming shortened V by 1 base and J by 3 bases, and 16 bases separated the two germline ends. Germline CDR1 and CDR2: SGHTA and FQGNSA. The CDR3 sequence is 17 residues long. The CDR3 DNA sequence: TGTGCCAGCAGCTTAGATGTGGGGTCGCGCCTCTACAATGAGCAGTTCTTC. Its protein product is CASSLDVGSRLYNEQFF.

This clonotype was counted many times. V usage is TRBV5-1 and J usage is TRBJ2-1, with TRBD1 matching over 10 bases. Germline V gene sequence: CDR1 SGHRS, CDR2 YFSETQ. J was trimmed by 4 bases and V by 4 bases; bases with no gene match: 5. The CDR3 sequence is 15 residues long. The CDR3 spells CASSLDRGRYNEQFF. The CDR3 DNA is TGCGCCAGCAGCCTGGACAGGGGGAGATACAATGAGCAGTTCTTC.

This clonotype has ten or more counts. The gene calls are TRBV10-3 and TRBJ1-2, with D uncertain. Trimming pared 2 bases from V and 5 bases from J, leaving 18 bases between. Germline V gives CDR1 ENHRY, CDR2 SYGVKD. CDR3 length: 16 amino acids. The CDR3 sequence is CAISETAAGFEYGYTF. Written as DNA, the CDR3 is TGTGCCATCAGTGAGACCGCGGCGGGTTTCGAGTATGGCTACACCTTC.

In this sample, this clonotype turned up many times. This chain links TRBV7-9 with TRBJ1-1; 7 bases are a match to TRBD1. Germline CDR1 is SEHNR and CDR2 is FQNEAQ (reference sequence). This CDR3 spans 15 amino acids. After removal of 8 bases from V and 1 base from J, the junction contained 10 bases not matched to a gene. In DNA form, the CDR3 reads TGTGCCAGCGGTAAACAGGGGACGGGGAACACTGAAGCTTTCTTT. Its protein is CASGKQGTGNTEAFF.

This clonotype was seen repeatedly, ten times or more. V and J are TRBV28 and TRBJ2-5, with 7 bases that match TRBD1. Germline V lookup: CDR1 MDHEN, CDR2 SYDVKM. The CDR3 runs 15 residues. V lost 3 bases and J lost 5; bases outside the gene matches: 9. DNA of the CDR3: TGTGCCAGCAGTTTTGGGACAGAATTTAGGGAGACCCAGTACTTC. It encodes CASSFGTEFRETQYF.

In this sample, this clonotype turned up many times. The chain carries TRBV7-6 and TRBJ1-1, with D possibly TRBD1 on 5 matching bases. CDR1 SGHVS and CDR2 FNYEAQ come from the germline V gene. The CDR3 sequence is 13 residues long. V lost 5 bases, J lost 5 bases, and 12 bases lay in between. The CDR3 region is CASSPPGGTEAFF. CDR3 sequence (DNA): TGTGCCAGCAGCCCCCCCGGGGGTACTGAAGCTTTCTTT. The whole variable domain, remainder taken from reference TRBV7-6 and TRBJ1-1, is GAGVSQSPRYKVTKRGQDVALRCDPISGHVSLYWYRQALGQGPEFLTYFNYEAQQDKSGLPNDRFSAERPEGSISTLTIQRTEQRDSAMYRCASSPPGGTEAFFGQGTRLTVV.

This clonotype was seen at least ten times. The chain is built from TRBV7-9 and TRBJ2-1; 7 bases agree with TRBD2. Germline V CDR1 and CDR2: SEHNR, FQNEAQ (reference sequence). The CDR3 runs 16 residues. The V gene end was trimmed by 3 bases and the J gene end by 4 bases; junction bases not matched to a gene: 9. The CDR3 nucleotides read TGTGCCAGCAGCTTCCGCGAGGGAGGGGCGTACAATGAGCAGTTCTTC. Translation: CASSFREGGAYNEQFF. The entire variable domain, with the rest obtained from reference TRBV7-9 and TRBJ2-1, is as follows: DTGVSQNPRHKITKRGQNVTFRCDPISEHNRLYWYRQTLGQGPEFLTYFQNEAQLEKSRLLSDRFSAERPKGSFSTLEIQRTEQGDSAMYLCASSFREGGAYNEQFFGPGTRLTVL.

This clonotype appeared many times. This sequence joins TRBV7-9 and TRBJ1-2; TRBD1 matches 8 bases. The CDR3 contains 14 residues. CDR1 is SEHNR and CDR2 is FQNEAQ in the germline V gene (reference sequence). The J segment lost 4 bases and the V segment lost 5 bases, leaving 6 bases of the junction unmatched. The DNA of the CDR3 is TGTGCCAGCAGCGAACAGGGGGTGAGCTATGGCTACACCTTC. It is translated as CASSEQGVSYGYTF. Filled out from reference TRBV7-9 and TRBJ1-2, the complete variable domain reads DTGVSQNPRHKITKRGQNVTFRCDPISEHNRLYWYRQTLGQGPEFLTYFQNEAQLEKSRLLSDRFSAERPKGSFSTLEIQRTEQGDSAMYLCASSEQGVSYGYTFGSGTRLTVV.

This clonotype occurred a few times. A much larger clone lies a single base off, so this may be a read error. The chain has TRBV7-6 and TRBJ2-1; D gene ambiguous. Trimming removed 5 bases from V and 3 bases from J, with 8 bases in between. Germline V gene data show CDR1 as SGHVS and CDR2 as FNYEAQ. This CDR3 spans 13 amino acids. The chain's CDR3 is CASSLVYYNEQFF. The CDR3, as DNA: TGTGCCAGCAGCCTAGTCTACTACAATGAGCAGTTCTTC. The whole variable domain, remainder taken from reference TRBV7-6 and TRBJ2-1, is GAGVSQSPRYKVTKRGQDVALRCDPISGHVSLYWYRQALGQGPEFLTYFNYEAQQDKSGLPNDRFSAERPEGSISTLTIQRTEQRDSAMYRCASSLVYYNEQFFGPGTRLTVL.

The sample holds many counts of this clonotype. The chain uses TRBV15 and TRBJ1-2; 9 bases align to TRBD1. Germline V lookup: CDR1 LNHNV, CDR2 YYDKDF (reference sequence). This CDR3 contains 16 residues. The V and J ends lost 3 bases and 5 bases, in that order; junction bases with no gene match: 10. As DNA, the CDR3 is TGTGCCACCAGCAGCCAAATACAGGGGGCGGGATATGGCTACACCTTC. It translates to CATSSQIQGAGYGYTF.

This clonotype was recorded at least ten times. The V and J genes are TRBV20-1 and TRBJ1-5, with D uncertain. The CDR3 runs 13 residues. V lost 5 bases to trimming and J lost 4 bases, with 12 bases between them. Germline assignment: CDR1 DFQATT and CDR2 SNEGSKA (reference sequence). The CDR3 coding sequence is TGCAGTGCTTTGAGTGGTGTAAATCAGCCCCAGCATTTT. Translation gives CSALSGVNQPQHF.

Ten or more counts support this clonotype. The chain links TRBV20-1 to TRBJ2-2; possible D gene TRBD1, 6 bases. CDR3 length: 14 amino acids. V was trimmed by 4 bases and J by 1 base, leaving 10 bases between them. Germline CDR1 is DFQATT and CDR2 is SNEGSKA (reference sequence). This CDR3 reads CSAIPGENTGELFF. The CDR3 coding sequence is TGCAGTGCTATCCCAGGGGAGAACACCGGGGAGCTGTTTTTT.

The chain employs TRBV20-1 and TRBJ1-2; D perhaps matches TRBD1 (6 bases). This CDR3 has 15 residues. The V gene lost 6 bases and the J gene lost 0 bases, with 17 bases spanning the gap. Germline lookup yields CDR1 DFQATT and CDR2 SNEGSKA (reference sequence). The CDR3 coding sequence is TGCAGTGCCACCCCTAAGGACAGAGCTAACTATGGCTACACCTTC. This codes for CSATPKDRANYGYTF.

This clonotype was counted between two and nine times. One base away lies a much larger clone, so this may be a sequencing read error. The chain is built from TRBV7-2 and TRBJ1-1; possibly TRBD1 for D (5 bases). The CDR3 loop spans 14 amino acids. The V end was cut by 5 bases, the J end by 5 bases, with 15 bases between. Looked up from germline, CDR1 is SGHTA and CDR2 is FQGNSA. The CDR3 loop reads CASSHRSRTTEAFF. The CDR3 nucleotides are TGTGCCAGCAGCCACAGGTCCCGAACGACTGAAGCTTTCTTT.

The sample holds many counts of this clonotype. This chain connects TRBV29-1 to TRBJ2-5; D may correspond to TRBD1 or TRBD2 (5 bases each). Germline assignment: CDR1 SQVTM and CDR2 ANQGSEA. Between the trimmed V and J ends, which lost 3 bases and 7 bases, there was a span of 9 bases. This CDR3 is built from 11 residues. The CDR3, as DNA: TGCAGCGTTGATGGGGGATGGACCCAGTACTTC. Its translation: CSVDGGWTQYF.